These 29 T cell receptor beta chains were sequenced from one sample in a study of T cells in Graves' hyperthyroidism and ophthalmopathy. Amplification targeted TCR beta CDR3 regions from RNA transcripts. First-round RT-PCR targeting the TCR CDR3 was performed with the HTBI primer set. TCRdb independently ran MiXCR on the multiplex PCR reads; one entry per CDR3 protein. Of around 540,000 distinct CDR3 sequences detected, about 16% appear once; the ten largest clones hold 25% to 30%. Sequencing was done on a sample of blood. The receptors were sampled from a woman aged 25-40 years with Graves' ophthalmopathy.

V usage is TRBV5-4 and J usage is TRBJ2-7; no reliable D call. Between the trimmed V and J ends, which lost 0 bases and 4 bases, there was a span of 11 bases. The germline CDR1 and CDR2 sequences are SGHNT and YYREEE (reference sequence). This CDR3 is built from 14 residues. The CDR3 nucleotides are TGTGCCAGCAGCTTGGTGGGAAAGAATTACGAGCAGTACTTC. Translated: CASSLVGKNYEQYF. The whole variable domain, remainder taken from reference TRBV5-4 and TRBJ2-7, is ETGVTQSPTHLIKTRGQQVTLRCSSQSGHNTVSWYQQALGQGPQFIFQYYREEENGRGNFPPRFSGLQFPNYSSELNVNALELDDSALYLCASSLVGKNYEQYFGPGTRLTVT.

The rearrangement joins TRBV14 to TRBJ2-7; no clear D gene. Germline lookup yields CDR1 SGHDN and CDR2 FVKESK. V gave up 0 bases and J gave up 6 bases, with 6 bases separating them. The CDR3 consists of 12 residues. The chain's CDR3 is CASSQEWAEQYF. The CDR3 DNA follows: TGTGCCAGCAGCCAAGAATGGGCCGAGCAGTACTTC.

This clonotype was observed many times. V gene TRBV7-9 combines with J gene TRBJ1-2; 9 nucleotides agree with TRBD1. Germline V lookup: CDR1 SEHNR, CDR2 FQNEAQ (reference sequence). Trimming cost V 8 bases and J 1 base; bases outside gene matches: 5. The CDR3 spans 14 residues. The CDR3, as DNA: TGTGCCAGCGGACGGACAGGGGATAACTATGGCTACACCTTC. This encodes CASGRTGDNYGYTF.

CDR3 in amino acids: CASSQGRMRRGLRQPQHF. The CDR3 bases are TGCGCCAGCAGCCAAGGCCGAATGAGGAGGGGGTTGCGTCAGCCCCAGCATTTT. V usage is TRBV4-1 and J usage is TRBJ1-5, with D perhaps matching TRBD1 (6 bases). CDR3 length equals 18 residues. Germline loops: CDR1 MGHRA, CDR2 YSYEKL. V dropped 1 base and J dropped 6 bases, with 22 bases sitting between them.

This clonotype occurred many times. The V and J genes are TRBV20-1 and TRBJ1-2; no clear D gene. V gave up 7 bases and J gave up 8 bases, with 17 bases separating them. CDR3 size: 12 residues. Germline V gene sequence: CDR1 DFQATT, CDR2 SNEGSKA (reference sequence). CDR3 sequence reads: CSVPGGPSGYTF. The CDR3 bases are TGCAGTGTTCCCGGCGGCCCCTCGGGCTACACCTTC.

This chain connects TRBV4-1 to TRBJ1-4, with D tentatively TRBD1 (6 bases). Trimming cost V 4 bases and J 7 bases, with 16 bases left between them. The CDR3 is made up of 15 amino acids. CDR1 and CDR2 from the germline V gene are MGHRA and YSYEKL. CDR3 bases: TGCGCCAGCAGCCGCATCCAGGGGACGGGTGAAAAACTGTTTTTT. Translating it yields CASSRIQGTGEKLFF.

The gene calls are TRBV7-8 and TRBJ2-3; tentative D call: TRBD2 (6 bases). The CDR3 has 14 amino acids. Germline V gene lookup returns CDR1 SGHVS and CDR2 FQNEAQ. V was trimmed by 0 bases and J by 7 bases, leaving 11 bases between them. CDR3 nucleotides: TGTGCCAGCAGCTTAGCGCTCGGGGGTAATACGCAGTATTTT. This translates into CASSLALGGNTQYF.

The chain combines TRBV5-1 with TRBJ2-5; D is undetermined. V was pared by 3 bases and J by 5 bases, with 11 bases between. The CDR3 is 13 amino acids. Germline CDR1 is SGHRS and CDR2 is YFSETQ. CDR3 sequence: CASSSLEMETQYF. CDR3 DNA sequence: TGCGCCAGCAGCTCGCTCGAAATGGAGACCCAGTACTTC.

This clonotype was recorded a few times. The rearrangement uses TRBV6-2 or TRBV6-3 and TRBJ1-2; 9 bases are shared with TRBD1. This CDR3 contains 16 residues. The J segment lost 3 bases and the V segment lost 6 bases, leaving 11 bases of the junction unmatched. Germline V lookup: CDR1 MNHEY, CDR2 SVGEGT. The CDR3 bases are TGTGCCAGCAGCCACACAGGGGGCGAGTTGGACTATGGCTACACCTTC. Encoded protein: CASSHTGGELDYGYTF.

The rearrangement links TRBV24-1 to TRBJ2-2; TRBD1 or TRBD2 may be the D gene (7 bases each). Trimming took off 1 base at V and 5 bases at J, with 13 bases between the two ends. The germline CDR1 and CDR2 sequences are KGHDR and SFDVKD. The CDR3 has 16 residues. CDR3 amino acids: CATSDFARGGTGELFF. CDR3 DNA sequence: TGTGCCACCAGTGATTTCGCCAGGGGGGGGACCGGGGAGCTGTTTTTT.

In this sample, this clonotype turned up a few times. The rearrangement uses TRBV27 and TRBJ2-2, with unresolved D. Trimming left V 6 bases short and J 4 bases short, with 9 bases between. The CDR3 has 13 amino acids. Germline V gene lookup returns CDR1 MNHEY and CDR2 SMNVEV (reference sequence). DNA of the CDR3: TGTGCCAGCAGGTTCGGGCCCACCGGGGAGCTGTTTTTT. It specifies CASRFGPTGELFF.

This clonotype appeared many times. The rearrangement joins TRBV20-1 to TRBJ2-2, with D unclear. Trimming cost V 6 bases and J 0 bases, with 8 bases left between them. From germline, CDR1 is DFQATT and CDR2 SNEGSKA (reference sequence). This CDR3 has 13 residues. The CDR3, as DNA: TGCAGTGCCCAGACAACGAACACCGGGGAGCTGTTTTTT. Its protein product is CSAQTTNTGELFF.

V is TRBV4-1 and J is TRBJ2-3; the D is unclear. V was cut by 1 base and J by 2 bases, with 10 bases left in between. The CDR3 spans 15 residues. CDR1 is MGHRA and CDR2 is YSYEKL in the germline V gene. CDR3 sequence: CASSQVVHFTDTQYF. CDR3 nucleotide sequence: TGCGCCAGCAGCCAAGTCGTTCATTTCACAGATACGCAGTATTTT.

Turning to this clonotype: Sequence at one end of the junction differs from germline and may be a read error. The rearrangement joins TRBV5-1 to TRBJ2-2; maybe TRBD2 (5 bases). Looked up from germline, CDR1 is SGHRS and CDR2 is YFSETQ. This CDR3 region has 14 residues. The CDR3 sequence is CASSWGPNTGEPFF. Here the CDR3 DNA reads TGCGCCAGCAGCTGGGGTCCTAACACCGGGGAGCCGTTTTTT.

This clonotype was counted between two and nine times. V is TRBV12-5 and J is TRBJ2-7; D ambiguous. The V and J ends lost 3 bases and 4 bases respectively, with 7 bases between them. This CDR3 contains 12 residues. Germline V lookup: CDR1 LGHNT, CDR2 FRNRAP. CDR3 sequence reads: CASGFYGYEQYF. The CDR3 DNA reads as TGTGCTAGTGGTTTCTATGGGTACGAGCAGTACTTC.

The J gene is TRBJ2-3, the V gene TRBV7-3; a possible D gene is TRBD2 (6 bases). The CDR3 spans 14 residues. Germline loops: CDR1 SGHTA, CDR2 FQGTGA. Trimming took off 2 bases at V and 8 bases at J, with 14 bases between the two ends. CDR3 sequence reads: CASSLGGDVGTQYF. The CDR3 DNA is TGTGCCAGCAGCTTAGGAGGGGATGTGGGTACGCAGTATTTT.

This clonotype showed up many times. The chain joins TRBV7-2 to TRBJ2-1; D ambiguous. The CDR3 totals 15 residues. V was pared by 1 base and J by 0 bases, with 7 bases between. Germline V CDR1 and CDR2: SGHTA, FQGNSA. CDR3 in DNA: TGTGCCAGCAGCTTAGAAGCTCACTCCTACAATGAGCAGTTCTTC. This encodes CASSLEAHSYNEQFF.

The chain links TRBV3-1 to TRBJ2-7; 7 bases line up with TRBD1. Germline V gives CDR1 LGHDT, CDR2 YNNKEL (reference sequence). There are 15 residues in the CDR3. With 3 bases clipped from V and 5 bases from J, the junction kept 10 bases outside the gene matches. The CDR3, as DNA: TGTGCCAGCAGCCAGGGACCGACAGGGACCCACGAGCAGTACTTC. It is translated as CASSQGPTGTHEQYF.

This clonotype was seen a handful of times. This rearrangement joins TRBV5-1 to TRBJ2-7, with TRBD2 as a possible D gene (5 bases). CDR3 length equals 12 residues. Germline V lookup: CDR1 SGHRS, CDR2 YFSETQ. The V gene lost 4 bases and the J gene lost 7 bases, with 12 bases spanning the gap. The CDR3 nucleotides read TGCGCCAGCAGCGTTGACCGGGGTGAGCAGTACTTC. Its protein product is CASSVDRGEQYF.

This clonotype has just a few counts. The rearrangement joins TRBV2 to TRBJ2-7, with 9 bases that match TRBD2. Germline V gene lookup returns CDR1 SNHLY and CDR2 FYNNEI. The trim removed 6 bases at V and 3 bases at J, leaving 9 bases unmatched. The CDR3 runs 15 residues. In DNA form, the CDR3 reads TGTGCCAGCAGCGGGGAGCGGGAGGCTAACTACGAGCAGTACTTC. It encodes CASSGEREANYEQYF.

This clonotype was detected many times. The chain uses TRBV7-2 and TRBJ1-2, with 8 bases aligning to TRBD1. Per germline, CDR1 SGHTA and CDR2 FQGNSA. The V segment lost 6 bases and the J segment 5 bases; nucleotides outside the gene matches: 8. CDR3 length: 14 amino acids. CDR3 residues: CASSLLGQDYGYTF. For the CDR3, the DNA is TGTGCCAGCAGTTTATTGGGACAGGATTATGGCTACACCTTC.

This clonotype showed up many times. This rearrangement joins TRBV11-2 to TRBJ2-1; maybe TRBD2 (6 bases). CDR1 and CDR2 (germline): SGHAT, FQNNGV. The CDR3 has 17 residues. Trimming removed 4 bases from V and 7 bases from J, with 23 bases in between. CDR3 region: CASSSISGRLGRNEQFF. The CDR3 DNA reads TGTGCCAGCAGCTCCATATCGGGACGATTGGGGAGGAATGAGCAGTTCTTC.

This clonotype was detected a few times. The chain couples TRBV29-1 to TRBJ2-2, with D hard to call. Germline assignment: CDR1 SQVTM and CDR2 ANQGSEA. The V and J ends lost 6 bases and 4 bases respectively, with 9 bases between them. The CDR3 sequence is 12 residues long. The CDR3 is CSVQKFTGELFF. The CDR3 DNA reads as TGCAGCGTCCAAAAGTTCACCGGGGAGCTGTTTTTT.

The chain carries TRBV29-1 and TRBJ2-3, with 8 bases aligning to TRBD2. Germline V gene sequence: CDR1 SQVTM, CDR2 ANQGSEA. V lost 0 bases to trimming and J lost 8 bases; unmatched junction nucleotides: 13. The CDR3 totals 16 residues. In DNA, the CDR3 is TGCAGCGTTGAAGATGGCAGCGGGAGAACTCTCGGTACGCAGTATTTT. Its protein product is CSVEDGSGRTLGTQYF.

This clonotype appeared a few times. V is TRBV12-3 or TRBV12-4 and J is TRBJ2-1; 7 positions agree with TRBD1. The CDR3 has 12 residues. The V gene end was trimmed by 5 bases and the J gene end by 7 bases; junction bases not matched to a gene: 2. CDR3 residues: CASSTTGNEQFF. The CDR3 coding sequence is TGTGCCAGCAGTACGACAGGGAATGAGCAGTTCTTC.

This clonotype was seen ten or more times. The chain carries TRBV7-3 and TRBJ2-3; D unclear. Germline CDR1 and CDR2: SGHTA and FQGTGA. V lost 5 bases, J lost 1 base, and 16 bases lay in between. The CDR3 length is 16 residues. The CDR3 DNA is TGTGCCAGCAGCGCAACGATAGGATGGGGCACAGATACGCAGTATTTT. It yields the protein CASSATIGWGTDTQYF.

The sample holds many counts of this clonotype. This chain links TRBV12-3 or TRBV12-4 with TRBJ2-5; D is possibly TRBD2 (5 bases). CDR3 length equals 15 residues. V was shortened by 5 bases and J by 4 bases, with 17 bases between the two germline ends. In DNA, the CDR3 is TGTGCCAGCAGTGCGAGTTCGGGGTGGGGAGAGACCCAGTACTTC. It translates to CASSASSGWGETQYF.

This clonotype was seen repeatedly, ten times or more. The rearrangement joins TRBV20-1 to TRBJ1-2, with a tentative D call TRBD1 (5 bases). The CDR3 runs 14 residues. Germline V gives CDR1 DFQATT, CDR2 SNEGSKA (reference sequence). The V end was cut by 6 bases, the J end by 0 bases, with 14 bases between. As DNA, the CDR3 is TGCAGTGCAGACAGTTACCGAGCTAACTATGGCTACACCTTC. It specifies CSADSYRANYGYTF.

This clonotype was detected many times. The chain combines TRBV12-3 or TRBV12-4 with TRBJ2-1; 8 bases agree with TRBD2. V was pared by 6 bases and J by 4 bases, with 5 bases of the junction left unmatched. The CDR3 loop spans 14 amino acids. This chain's CDR3 is CASRHTSGYNEQFF. Written as DNA, the CDR3 is TGTGCCAGCAGACACACTAGCGGTTACAATGAGCAGTTCTTC.